The TCR beta chain under discussion was sequenced for a study of naive CD8 T cells in extremely preterm neonates. Turning to the study itself: Abstract and methods disagree on adult ages: 25-50 versus 20-50 years. Overall study findings and caveats: Preterm neonates shared more CDR3 nucleotide sequences (approximately 2.7%) than older groups. Compared with older groups, preterm CDR3s were shorter, with fewer N additions and less trimming. iChao1 richness was lowest in preterm neonates, significantly versus all ages.

The CDR3 is made up of 17 amino acids. V lost 1 base, J lost 1 base, and 4 bases stayed unmatched. The germline V gene has CDR1 MGHRA and CDR2 YSYEKL. Only in-frame clones appear in the TCRdb table, and some are missing; sequencing was by immunoSEQ multiplex PCR. The profile shows several thousand clones, almost 98% of them singletons. Remarks on this clone: As yet, its antigen is unknown.

This receptor was obtained from a human donor in good health. The sample taken for sequencing was naive CD8+ T cells from blood. J is TRBJ2-4 and V is TRBV4-1; TRBD2 aligns across 10 bases. For the CDR3, the DNA is TGCGCCAGCAGCCAAGCGGCTAGCGGGAGTGCCAAAAACATTCAGTACTTC. Its protein product is CASSQAASGSAKNIQYF.